A selection of T cell receptor beta chains follows, all from one sample in a study of cytomegalovirus exposure and HLA in healthy donors. Sequencing was performed with immunoSEQ multiplex PCR; in TCRdb, only in-frame clones are kept and a portion is missing. The repertoire holds about 120,000 clones, over 65% seen once, with around 0.79% in the top ten. Sequenced: PBMCs. All receptors come from a young woman in good health and CMV-seronegative. The CDR3 runs from the conserved cysteine through the conserved F or W. Each record gives: CDR3 protein, CDR3 DNA, J gene, V gene, D gene, clone size. D genes are given only for firm matches. Expanded clones get a size class; other rows say once, few or many, or leave the size out.

CASMGQHPRDNEQFF,TGTGCCAGCATGGGACAGCACCCTAGGGACAATGAGCAGTTCTTC,TRBJ2-1,TRBV5-6,TRBD1,.
CASSWGTGRDGYTF,TGCGCCAGCAGCTGGGGGACAGGGCGTGATGGCTACACCTTC,TRBJ1-2,TRBV5-1,TRBD1,.
CASSAGTSTSYEQYF,TGTGCCAGCAGCGCCGGGACTAGCACCTCCTACGAGCAGTACTTC,TRBJ2-7,TRBV7-9,TRBD2,.
CASSQDPGQLSTEAFF,TGCGCCAGCAGCCAAGACCCGGGACAGCTGAGCACTGAAGCTTTCTTT,TRBJ1-1,TRBV4-1,TRBD1,once
CASGQLSRDEQYF,TGTGCCAGCGGACAGCTGTCAAGGGACGAGCAGTACTTC,TRBJ2-7,TRBV6-1,.,large
CASRLDRAASRNTEAFF,TGTGCCAGCAGATTGGACAGGGCCGCGTCTCGGAACACTGAAGCTTTCTTT,TRBJ1-1,TRBV7-9,TRBD1,once
CASTDRDDNYGYTF,TGTGCCAGCACGGACAGGGATGACAACTATGGCTACACCTTC,TRBJ1-2,TRBV6-5,TRBD1,few
CASSQRIGGEKLFF,TGTGCCAGCAGCCAACGGATAGGAGGGGAAAAACTGTTTTTT,TRBJ1-4,TRBV13,.,few
CASSEGYRDTEAFF,TGTGCCAGCAGTGAAGGTTACAGGGATACTGAAGCTTTCTTT,TRBJ1-1,TRBV6-1,.,.
CASRRTGADEKLFF,TGTGCCAGCAGGAGGACAGGGGCAGATGAAAAACTGTTTTTT,TRBJ1-4,TRBV6-1,TRBD1,.
CASSITGGYEAFF,TGTGCCAGTAGTATAACGGGCGGGTACGAAGCTTTCTTT,TRBJ1-1,TRBV19,.,few
CASSSISEVLPREQYF,TGTGCCAGCAGCTCAATCTCAGAGGTCCTGCCGCGGGAGCAGTACTTC,TRBJ2-7,TRBV5-6,.,once
CASSSFGPSGPSYEQYF,TGTGCCAGCAGTTCCTTTGGGCCTAGCGGGCCATCCTACGAGCAGTACTTC,TRBJ2-7,TRBV27,TRBD2,.
CASSGTSELSYEQYF,TGTGCCAGCAGCGGCACTAGCGAACTCTCCTACGAGCAGTACTTC,TRBJ2-7,TRBV11-2,TRBD2,.
CASSLRGIPAGELFF,TGTGCCAGCAGCTTACGGGGGATCCCCGCCGGGGAGCTGTTTTTT,TRBJ2-2,TRBV7-9,.,.
CASSELVRSVQPQHF,TGTGCCAGCAGTGAATTAGTCAGGTCGGTTCAGCCCCAGCATTTT,TRBJ1-5,TRBV2,.,.
CASSIGRRQETQYF,TGTGCCAGTAGTATAGGGAGACGCCAAGAGACCCAGTACTTC,TRBJ2-5,TRBV19,.,.
CSVGDTGGGRKAFF,TGCAGCGTTGGGGATACAGGGGGCGGTCGGAAAGCTTTCTTT,TRBJ1-1,TRBV29-1,TRBD1,once
CASSLGTGAHF,TGTGCCAGCAGCTTAGGAACAGGGGCCCACTTC,TRBJ2-7,TRBV7-6,TRBD1,.
CASRHTGGAHGYTF,TGTGCCAGTAGACATACAGGGGGCGCCCATGGCTACACCTTC,TRBJ1-2,TRBV19,TRBD1,.
CASSIRTGPPMNTEAFF,TGTGCCAGCAGTATACGGACAGGGCCCCCAATGAACACTGAAGCTTTCTTT,TRBJ1-1,TRBV27,TRBD1,.
CASSWGTVRSYNEQFF,TGTGCCAGCAGCTGGGGGACAGTACGCTCCTACAATGAGCAGTTCTTC,TRBJ2-1,TRBV5-6,TRBD1,.
CASSQETGWNTGELFF,TGCGCCAGCAGCCAAGAAACAGGGTGGAACACCGGGGAGCTGTTTTTT,TRBJ2-2,TRBV4-3,.,.
CASSDQGWCQPQHF,TGTGCCAGCAGTGACCAGGGTTGGTGTCAGCCCCAGCATTTT,TRBJ1-5,TRBV6-4,.,.
CASARWDREAYEQYF,TGTGCCAGCGCAAGATGGGACAGGGAAGCCTACGAGCAGTACTTC,TRBJ2-7,TRBV11-3,TRBD1,.
CASSPLDNNYGYTF,TGTGCCAGCAGCCCCTTGGACAACAACTATGGCTACACCTTC,TRBJ1-2,TRBV4-2,.,.
CASSDSGTAKNIQYF,TGCGCCAGCAGTGATTCCGGGACAGCGAAAAACATTCAGTACTTC,TRBJ2-4,TRBV4-3,TRBD1,once
CACLGGVGQPQHF,TGTGCCTGCCTGGGGGGGGTGGGTCAGCCCCAGCATTTT,TRBJ1-5,TRBV6-6,.,once
CAWTGGVGYTF,TGTGCCTGGACGGGGGGTGTGGGCTACACCTTC,TRBJ1-2,TRBV30,.,.
CASSSSLASEQFF,TGTGCCAGCAGCTCGTCACTAGCCAGTGAGCAGTTCTTC,TRBJ2-1,TRBV7-3,.,few
CASIGVRGPKKGRGETQYF,TGTGCCAGCATTGGAGTGAGGGGTCCGAAGAAGGGCAGGGGAGAGACCCAGTACTTC,TRBJ2-5,TRBV2,.,.
CAISESDRAGGTDTQYF,TGTGCCATCAGTGAGTCGGACAGGGCGGGAGGCACAGATACGCAGTATTTT,TRBJ2-3,TRBV10-3,.,.
CAWNGNTEAFF,TGTGCCTGGAACGGGAACACTGAAGCTTTCTTT,TRBJ1-1,TRBV30,.,.
CASSQDPQGTAGNTIYF,TGCGCCAGCAGCCAAGATCCGCAAGGGACAGCTGGAAACACCATATATTTT,TRBJ1-3,TRBV4-1,TRBD1,.
CASTEGNTIYF,TGTGCCAGCACGGAGGGAAACACCATATATTTT,TRBJ1-3,TRBV6-5,.,.
CASSFSSNQPQHF,TGTGCCAGCAGCTTTTCTTCCAATCAGCCCCAGCATTTT,TRBJ1-5,TRBV11-3,.,.
CASSYNSNTEAFF,TGTGCCAGCAGTTACAACTCCAACACTGAAGCTTTCTTT,TRBJ1-1,TRBV6-5,.,.
CAWSVRPDQPQHF,TGTGCCTGGAGTGTACGCCCAGATCAGCCCCAGCATTTT,TRBJ1-5,TRBV30,.,.
CASSFDSGADTQYF,TGTGCCAGCAGCTTTGATAGCGGGGCAGATACGCAGTATTTT,TRBJ2-3,TRBV7-9,TRBD2,.
CASSYGAGGHEQYF,TGTGCCAGCAGTTATGGAGCAGGGGGCCACGAGCAGTACTTC,TRBJ2-7,TRBV6-5,TRBD1,.
CASSYGDRADTEAFF,TGTGCCAGCAGTTATGGGGACAGGGCGGACACTGAAGCTTTCTTT,TRBJ1-1,TRBV6-5,TRBD1,.
CASSSSAGAGYGYTF,TGTGCCAGCAGCTCCTCGGCAGGGGCAGGGTATGGCTACACCTTC,TRBJ1-2,TRBV7-2,.,once
CASSLAPGANTEAFF,TGTGCCAGCAGCTTAGCGCCAGGGGCAAACACTGAAGCTTTCTTT,TRBJ1-1,TRBV7-6,.,.
CASSPRLAYSNEQFF,TGTGCCAGCAGCCCCCGACTAGCGTATTCCAATGAGCAGTTCTTC,TRBJ2-1,TRBV14,TRBD2,.
CASSHRTGGEGGSLDPEAFF,TGTGCCAGCAGTCATAGGACAGGGGGTGAGGGGGGATCTCTGGATCCTGAAGCTTTCTTT,TRBJ1-1,TRBV9,TRBD1,.
CATSRQGRNGYTF,TGTGCCACCTCCCGCCAGGGGAGAAATGGCTACACCTTC,TRBJ1-2,TRBV27,.,.
CASSALFTGGYGYTF,TGTGCCAGCAGCGCTCTATTCACAGGGGGCTATGGCTACACCTTC,TRBJ1-2,TRBV6-5,TRBD1,.
CASSSYVSGVYTDTQYF,TGTGCCAGCAGTTCTTACGTGAGCGGGGTCTACACAGATACGCAGTATTTT,TRBJ2-3,TRBV28,TRBD2,.
CASSALWGGGAGGTEQFF,TGTGCCAGCAGTGCACTTTGGGGCGGGGGAGCGGGGGGAACGGAGCAGTTCTTC,TRBJ2-1,TRBV25-1,TRBD2,.
CASSFRDRGEKLFF,TGTGCCAGCAGTTTCCGGGACAGAGGTGAAAAACTGTTTTTT,TRBJ1-4,TRBV6-5,TRBD1,few
CSVDKAAGETQYF,TGCAGCGTTGATAAAGCGGCCGGAGAGACCCAGTACTTC,TRBJ2-5,TRBV29-1,.,.
CASSYNQGAQETQYF,TGTGCCAGCAGTTACAACCAGGGTGCGCAAGAGACCCAGTACTTC,TRBJ2-5,TRBV6-6,.,few
CASSLGSGGSSYNEQFF,TGTGCCAGCAGCTTAGGCAGCGGGGGTAGCTCCTACAATGAGCAGTTCTTC,TRBJ2-1,TRBV11-3,TRBD2,once
CASSGVSDSYGYTF,TGTGCCAGCAGTGGGGTTTCCGACAGCTATGGCTACACCTTC,TRBJ1-2,TRBV6-1,.,.
CASSFVRTGVNTEAFF,TGTGCCAGCAGCTTTGTGAGGACAGGGGTCAACACTGAAGCTTTCTTT,TRBJ1-1,TRBV5-5,TRBD1,.
CASSLFGGTEAFF,TGTGCCAGCAGCTTATTCGGGGGAACTGAAGCTTTCTTT,TRBJ1-1,TRBV7-9,.,medium-sized
CASSSSGEGNYGYTF,.,TRBJ1-2,TRBV28,.,.
CASSTGRGQPQHF,TGTGCCAGCAGTACGGGTAGAGGTCAGCCCCAGCATTTT,TRBJ1-5,TRBV25-1,.,.
CASSEFDSQNTEAFF,TGTGCCAGCAGTGAATTTGACAGCCAGAACACTGAAGCTTTCTTT,TRBJ1-1,TRBV25-1,.,.